Listed below are T cell receptor beta chains from one sample, sequenced in a study of chemoradiotherapy in HPV16-positive cancers. Sequencing was performed with immunoSEQ multiplex PCR; in TCRdb, only in-frame clones are kept and a portion is missing. The sample includes approximately 35,000 clones, about 90% of them seen just once. The sample consisted of blood, taken from a patient who underwent chemoradiotherapy. The receptors stem from a human donor with HPV-associated anogenital cancer. Both conserved end residues are part of each CDR3. Fields, in order: CDR3 length, D gene, J gene, clone size, V gene, CDR3 protein, CDR3 DNA. A D gene is named only where the DNA matches it firmly. Some rows have no size entry. The others give once, few or many, or a class for an expanded clone.

16,TRBD2,TRBJ2-5,NA,TRBV19,CASSEMGSGGDKTQYF,TGTGCCAGTAGCGAAATGGGGAGCGGGGGGGATAAGACCCAGTACTTC
15,NA,TRBJ2-6,NA,TRBV11-2,CASSLAGTGANVLTF,TGTGCCAGCAGCTTAGCAGGAACTGGGGCCAACGTCCTGACTTTC
14,TRBD1,TRBJ1-6,NA,TRBV10-3,CAISGGQSNSPLHF,TGTGCCATCAGTGGGGGACAGTCTAATTCACCCCTCCACTTT
14,TRBD1,TRBJ2-1,NA,TRBV2,CASRSGTDYNEQFF,TGTGCCAGCAGATCCGGGACAGATTACAATGAGCAGTTCTTC
15,TRBD1,TRBJ1-1,NA,TRBV18,CASSPGTGGNTEAFF,TGTGCCAGCTCACCAGGGACAGGGGGGAACACTGAAGCTTTCTTT
16,TRBD1,TRBJ1-6,NA,TRBV11-2,CASSSKTGFTDSPLHF,TGTGCCAGCAGCTCGAAGACAGGGTTTACGGATTCACCCCTCCACTTT
15,NA,TRBJ2-3,NA,TRBV9,CASSVGQLSTDTQYF,TGTGCCAGCAGCGTAGGACAGCTTAGCACAGATACGCAGTATTTT
17,NA,TRBJ2-1,NA,TRBV5-1,CASSSHVQGTSYNEQFF,TGCGCCAGCAGCTCCCATGTACAGGGGACTTCCTACAATGAGCAGTTCTTC
14,NA,TRBJ2-7,NA,TRBV7-6,CASSSRGGAYEQYF,TGTGCCAGCAGCTCTAGGGGCGGAGCCTACGAGCAGTACTTC
14,TRBD2,TRBJ2-7,NA,TRBV28,CASSLAGTRWEQYF,TGTGCCAGCAGTTTAGCCGGGACTAGGTGGGAGCAGTACTTC
12,NA,TRBJ1-3,once,TRBV5-1,CASSLPTDTIYF,TGCGCCAGCAGCCTTCCCACAGACACCATATATTTT
17,NA,TRBJ2-6,NA,TRBV4-3,CASSQALYRSGANVLTF,TGCGCCAGCAGCCAAGCCCTCTATAGATCTGGGGCCAACGTCCTGACTTTC
15,NA,TRBJ2-5,NA,TRBV7-2,CASSRGRAEGETQYF,TGTGCCAGTAGTCGAGGTAGGGCCGAGGGGGAGACCCAGTACTTC
14,TRBD1,TRBJ1-4,NA,TRBV5-1,CASSGDSSDEKLFF,TGCGCCAGCAGCGGGGACAGCTCGGATGAAAAACTGTTTTTT
9,NA,TRBJ1-5,NA,TRBV20-1,CSAGQPQHF,TGCAGCGCTGGGCAGCCCCAGCATTTT
15,TRBD2,TRBJ2-3,NA,TRBV11-2,CASSPQTSGGAWGYF,TGTGCCAGCAGCCCCCAGACTAGCGGGGGGGCGTGGGGGTATTTT
14,TRBD1,TRBJ1-2,NA,TRBV15,CATSRGPQGVGYTF,TGTGCCACCAGCAGAGGTCCCCAGGGGGTTGGCTACACCTTC
14,TRBD1,TRBJ2-7,NA,TRBV18,CASSRSTGVYEQYF,TGTGCCAGCTCACGATCGACAGGGGTGTACGAGCAGTACTTC
14,NA,TRBJ1-5,NA,TRBV6-6,CASIGQYSNQPQHF,TGTGCCAGCATAGGTCAGTATAGCAATCAGCCCCAGCATTTT
15,NA,TRBJ2-7,once,TRBV14,CASSQSLQKIYEQCF,TGTGCCAGCAGCCAATCACTACAGAAAATCTACGAGCAGTGCTTC
15,NA,TRBJ2-3,NA,TRBV7-9,CASSLKRRYTDTQYF,TGTGCCAGCAGCTTAAAACGGAGATACACAGATACGCAGTATTTT
16,NA,TRBJ1-2,NA,TRBV4-3,CASSQDQGTIAYGYTF,TGCGCCAGCAGCCAAGATCAGGGGACGATTGCGTATGGCTACACCTTC
14,NA,TRBJ2-5,NA,TRBV2,CASNLVAGLETQYF,TGTGCCAGCAACCTTGTTGCGGGGCTAGAGACCCAGTACTTC
13,NA,TRBJ2-5,NA,TRBV7-2,CASTYYSSETQYF,TGTGCCAGCACATACTATTCTTCGGAGACCCAGTACTTC
14,TRBD2,TRBJ2-7,NA,TRBV14,CASSPGVAGLEQYF,TGTGCCAGCAGCCCTGGGGTAGCGGGGCTAGAGCAGTACTTC
15,NA,TRBJ1-1,NA,TRBV11-3,CASSASRQGRTEAFF,TGTGCCAGCAGCGCATCAAGGCAGGGGAGGACTGAAGCTTTCTTT
16,NA,TRBJ1-2,NA,TRBV14,CASSQGTYLRGAEYTF,TGTGCCAGCAGCCAAGGGACCTATCTTAGGGGGGCAGAATACACCTTC
16,TRBD1,TRBJ1-1,NA,TRBV9,CASRTGPRGPETEAFF,TGTGCCAGCCGAACTGGGCCCAGGGGGCCGGAGACTGAAGCTTTCTTT
14,NA,TRBJ2-5,NA,TRBV7-2,CASRTDGGRETQYF,TGTGCCAGCAGAACCGACGGGGGGCGGGAGACCCAGTACTTC